This T cell receptor (beta chain) was recovered during a study of metastatic and nonmetastatic thyroid tumors. For the study at large: Repertoires of blood and of tissue (tumor or nodule) from malignant and benign thyroid patients were compared.

V lost 2 bases, J lost 3 bases, and 12 bases lay in between. The CDR3 has 14 residues. Germline CDR1 is SGHRS and CDR2 is YFSETQ. Study processing details: Using the CDR3 differences seen across clinicopathological groups, the authors built a distant-metastasis classifier for papillary thyroid cancer, which was meant to discriminate distant-metastatic patients. Via MiXCR, TCRdb re-called the PCR reads. The authors' filters were not applied to this entry. This sample has approximately 38,000 clones, with about 29% found just once. Findings and caveats of the study: The study reportedly found significantly higher TCR beta diversity in malignant thyroid tumors than benign nodules, in blood and tumor.

This clone was detected a few times. Its specificity is unknown. No treatment had been given to any patient before thyroid surgery. Sequenced input: blood. V gene TRBV5-1 combines with J gene TRBJ2-7; tentative D call: TRBD1 (6 bases). The TCR sequence derives from a male donor with papillary thyroid cancer or a benign thyroid nodule (not recorded which). Some clones in this sample may be carry-over from other donors' samples. This CDR3 reads CASSLGGGNYEQYF. In DNA form, the CDR3 reads TGCGCCAGCAGCTTAGGGGGTGGAAACTACGAGCAGTACTTC.